This is a list of T cell receptor beta chains from one sample in a study of blood T cell repertoires in COVID-19. TCRdb's table, derived via immunoSEQ multiplex PCR, lists solely in-frame clones and lacks some. Of around 400,000 clones listed, around 92% are singletons. The sequencing input was peripheral blood. The receptors shown here come from a man aged 40-49 years with acute or convalescent COVID-19. The CDR3 runs from the conserved cysteine through the conserved F or W. The order of the fields is J gene, V gene, D gene, clone size, CDR3 DNA, CDR3 protein. A D gene is named only where the DNA matches it firmly. A row's size may be missing; if present it is once, few, many or a size class.

TRBJ2-5 | TRBV5-4 | TRBD2 | once | TGTGCCAGCAGCAACTGGCCGATGGCTAGCGGACAAGAGACCCAGTACTTC | CASSNWPMASGQETQYF
TRBJ1-2 | TRBV9 | TRBD1 | NA | TGTGCCAGCAGCACGGGACAGGGGGCTGATCGGGTCTATGGCTACACCTTC | CASSTGQGADRVYGYTF
TRBJ1-2 | TRBV4-2 | NA | NA | TGTGCCAGCAGCCAAGTGACGGGGGGCTTTGGCTACACCTTC | CASSQVTGGFGYTF
TRBJ1-2 | TRBV4-1 | NA | NA | TGCGCCAGCAGCCAAGAAAGGGGTTGGAGCTATGGCTACACCTTC | CASSQERGWSYGYTF
TRBJ2-7 | TRBV9 | TRBD2 | NA | TGTGCCAGCAGCCCCCGGACTAGCTGGGCCGAGCAGTACTTC | CASSPRTSWAEQYF
TRBJ2-7 | TRBV15 | NA | NA | TGTGCCACCAGCAGCGAAGGGGCGGACGAGCAGTACTTC | CATSSEGADEQYF
TRBJ2-7 | TRBV4-1 | TRBD2 | NA | TGCGCCAGCAGCCAAGCCACTAGCGGGAGGGCCTACGAGCAGTACTTC | CASSQATSGRAYEQYF
TRBJ1-2 | TRBV29-1 | NA | NA | TGCAGCGTTGATCGCGCCCCCTATGGCTACACCTTC | CSVDRAPYGYTF
TRBJ1-2 | TRBV10-3 | TRBD1 | NA | TGTGCCATCAGTGACCGACAGGGGGTCTATGGCTACACCTTC | CAISDRQGVYGYTF
TRBJ1-3 | TRBV27 | TRBD1 | NA | TGTGCCAGCAGTACCAATGTTGGGACAGCTGGAAACACCATATATTTT | CASSTNVGTAGNTIYF
TRBJ2-2 | TRBV27 | TRBD1 | NA | TGTGCCAGCAGTTCGGACAGGGGCATTGCCGGGGAGCTGTTTTTT | CASSSDRGIAGELFF
TRBJ1-1 | TRBV12-3/TRBV12-4 | TRBD1 | NA | TGTGCCAGCTGGACAGGGGGAAACACTGAAGCTTTCTTT | CASWTGGNTEAFF
TRBJ2-7 | TRBV30 | NA | NA | TGTGCCTGGACCAAGGGTCGCAGGGAGGAGTACGAGCAGTACTTC | CAWTKGRREEYEQYF
TRBJ1-3 | TRBV7-2 | NA | NA | TGTGCCAGCAGCAGAGATGGGGAGGTCGCTGGAAACACCATATATTTT | CASSRDGEVAGNTIYF
TRBJ1-1 | TRBV6-5 | NA | NA | TGTGCCAGTTCAGAGAACACTGAAGCTTTCTTT | CASSENTEAFF
TRBJ1-3 | TRBV27 | NA | NA | TGTGCCAGCACAACTAACAGGGAAGCTGGAAACACCATATATTTT | CASTTNREAGNTIYF
TRBJ1-5 | TRBV19 | NA | NA | TGTGCCAGTAGTATTCAGGGAAGCAATCAGCCCCAGCATTTT | CASSIQGSNQPQHF
TRBJ2-7 | TRBV7-2 | TRBD2 | NA | TGTGCCAGCAGCTTAGGGTCGGGAGGGGGGTACGAGCAGTACTTC | CASSLGSGGGYEQYF
TRBJ2-7 | TRBV30 | TRBD1 | once | TGTGCCTGGAGGAAGCCCGGGGACAGCGGCGAGCAGTACTTC | CAWRKPGDSGEQYF
TRBJ1-2 | TRBV4-1 | NA | NA | TGCGCCAGCAGCCAAGTGAAGATGAGCGGCTACACCTTC | CASSQVKMSGYTF
TRBJ2-7 | TRBV12-3/TRBV12-4 | TRBD1 | NA | TGTGCCAGCAGTTTAGAGACAGGGATGCAGTACTTC | CASSLETGMQYF
TRBJ2-5 | TRBV7-9 | TRBD2 | few | TGTGCCAGCAGCCCTGGAATGGGACTAGCGGGAGCAGGAGAGACCCAGTACTTC | CASSPGMGLAGAGETQYF